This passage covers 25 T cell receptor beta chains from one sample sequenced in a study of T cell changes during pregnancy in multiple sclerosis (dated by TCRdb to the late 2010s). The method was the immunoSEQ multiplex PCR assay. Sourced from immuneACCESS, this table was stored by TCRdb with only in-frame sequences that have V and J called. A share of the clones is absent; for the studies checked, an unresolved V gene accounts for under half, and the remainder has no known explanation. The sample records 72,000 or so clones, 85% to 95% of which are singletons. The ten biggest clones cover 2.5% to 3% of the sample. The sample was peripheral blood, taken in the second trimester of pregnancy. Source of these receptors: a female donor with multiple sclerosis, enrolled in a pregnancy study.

The CDR3 protein is CASSLTDAGGGTDTQYF. The CDR3 nucleotides read TGTGCCAGCAGCTTAACAGATGCGGGGGGTGGCACAGATACGCAGTATTTT. This chain links TRBV11-1 with TRBJ2-3; 8 positions match TRBD2. V shed 2 bases, J shed 1 base, and the junction held 8 bases outside the gene matches. The CDR3 runs to 17 residues. CDR1 and CDR2 (germline): SGHAT, FQDESV (reference sequence).

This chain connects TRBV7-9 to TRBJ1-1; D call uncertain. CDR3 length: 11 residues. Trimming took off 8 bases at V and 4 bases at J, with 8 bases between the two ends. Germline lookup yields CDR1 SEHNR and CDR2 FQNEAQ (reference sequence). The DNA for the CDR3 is TGTGCCAGCGGGTGGAGCACTGAAGCTTTCTTT. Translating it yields CASGWSTEAFF.

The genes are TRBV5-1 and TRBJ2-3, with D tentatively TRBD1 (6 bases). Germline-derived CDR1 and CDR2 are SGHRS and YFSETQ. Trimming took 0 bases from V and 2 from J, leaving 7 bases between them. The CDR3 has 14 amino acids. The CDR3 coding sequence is TGCGCCAGCAGCTTGGGACAGGACACAGATACGCAGTATTTT. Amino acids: CASSLGQDTDTQYF.

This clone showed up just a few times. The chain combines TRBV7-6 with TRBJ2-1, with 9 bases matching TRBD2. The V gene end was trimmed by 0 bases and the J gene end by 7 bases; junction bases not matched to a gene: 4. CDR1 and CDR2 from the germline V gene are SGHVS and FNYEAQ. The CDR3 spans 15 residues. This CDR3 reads CASSLAAGGPNEQFF. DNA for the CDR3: TGTGCCAGCAGCTTAGCGGCGGGGGGGCCAAATGAGCAGTTCTTC.

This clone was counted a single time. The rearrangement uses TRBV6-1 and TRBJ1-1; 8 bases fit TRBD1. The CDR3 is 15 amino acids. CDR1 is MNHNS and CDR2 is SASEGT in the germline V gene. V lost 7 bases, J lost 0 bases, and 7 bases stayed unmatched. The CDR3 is CASKDRVTLNTEAFF. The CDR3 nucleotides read TGTGCCAGCAAGGACAGGGTAACTTTGAACACTGAAGCTTTCTTT.

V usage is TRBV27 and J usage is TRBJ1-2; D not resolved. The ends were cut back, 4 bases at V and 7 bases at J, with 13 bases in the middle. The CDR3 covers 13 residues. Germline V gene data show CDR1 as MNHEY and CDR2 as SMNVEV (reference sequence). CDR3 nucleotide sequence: TGTGCCAGCAGTTATACGGGAGGCGCTGGCTACACCTTC. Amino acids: CASSYTGGAGYTF.

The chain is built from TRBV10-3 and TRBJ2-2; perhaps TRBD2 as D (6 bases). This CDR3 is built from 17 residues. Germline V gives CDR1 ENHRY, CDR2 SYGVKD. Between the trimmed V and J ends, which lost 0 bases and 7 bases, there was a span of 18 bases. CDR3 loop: CAISESAAGQRGGELFF. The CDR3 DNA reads TGTGCCATCAGTGAGTCCGCTGCGGGGCAACGGGGCGGGGAGCTGTTTTTT.

DNA of the CDR3: TGTGCCAGCAGCTTTAGGAGTGAAGCTTTCTTT. This sequence encodes CASSFRSEAFF. This chain links TRBV11-1 with TRBJ1-1; no definite D call. Trimming cost V 3 bases and J 7 bases, with 6 bases left between them. Per germline, CDR1 SGHAT and CDR2 FQDESV (reference sequence). The CDR3 runs to 11 residues.

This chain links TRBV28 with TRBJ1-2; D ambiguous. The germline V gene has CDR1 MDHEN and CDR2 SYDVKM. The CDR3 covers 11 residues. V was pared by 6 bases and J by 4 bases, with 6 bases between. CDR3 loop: CASRSLYGYTF. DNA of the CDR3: TGTGCCAGCAGGAGTCTCTATGGCTACACCTTC.

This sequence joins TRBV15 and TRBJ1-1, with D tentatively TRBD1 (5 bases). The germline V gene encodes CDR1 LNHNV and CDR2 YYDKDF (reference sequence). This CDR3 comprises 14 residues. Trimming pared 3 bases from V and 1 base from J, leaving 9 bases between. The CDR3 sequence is CATSRWGENTEAFF. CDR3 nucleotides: TGTGCCACCAGCAGGTGGGGGGAGAACACTGAAGCTTTCTTT.

Here the CDR3 reads CASSRTANYGYTF. DNA of the CDR3: TGTGCCAGTAGTAGGACAGCTAACTATGGCTACACCTTC. The chain carries TRBV19 and TRBJ1-2; tentative D call: TRBD1 (6 bases). The V gene's germline CDR1 is LNHDA and CDR2 SQIVND (reference sequence). CDR3 length: 13 residues. V lost 4 bases and J 0 bases, leaving 6 bases between the germline ends.

CDR3 residues: CASSFREPYEQYF. CDR3 bases: TGCGCCAGCAGCTTCCGGGAGCCGTACGAGCAGTACTTC. The V call is TRBV5-1, the J call TRBJ2-7; TRBD2 might be the D (6 bases). Trimming removed 2 bases from V and 4 bases from J, with 10 bases in between. CDR1 SGHRS and CDR2 YFSETQ come from the germline V gene. This CDR3 is built from 13 residues.

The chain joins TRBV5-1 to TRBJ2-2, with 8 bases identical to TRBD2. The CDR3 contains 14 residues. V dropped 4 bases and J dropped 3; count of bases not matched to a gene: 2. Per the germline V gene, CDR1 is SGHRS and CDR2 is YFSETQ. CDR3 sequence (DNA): TGCGCCAGCAGCACCGGGGGGGACACCGGGGAGCTGTTTTTT. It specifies CASSTGGDTGELFF.

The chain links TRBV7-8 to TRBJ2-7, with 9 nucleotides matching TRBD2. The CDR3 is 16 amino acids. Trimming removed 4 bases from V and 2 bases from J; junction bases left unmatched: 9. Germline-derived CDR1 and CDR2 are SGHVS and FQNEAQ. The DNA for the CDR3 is TGTGCCAGCAGCTCTCAGCGAGCGGGGGGTGCCTACGAGCAGTACTTC. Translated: CASSSQRAGGAYEQYF.

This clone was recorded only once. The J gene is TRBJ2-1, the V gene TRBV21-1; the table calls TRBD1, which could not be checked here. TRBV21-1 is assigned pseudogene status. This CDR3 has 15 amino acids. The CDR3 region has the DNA TGTGCCAGCAGCAAAGGTTGGACAGGGAACAATGAGCAGTTCTTC. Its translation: CASSKGWTGNNEQFF.

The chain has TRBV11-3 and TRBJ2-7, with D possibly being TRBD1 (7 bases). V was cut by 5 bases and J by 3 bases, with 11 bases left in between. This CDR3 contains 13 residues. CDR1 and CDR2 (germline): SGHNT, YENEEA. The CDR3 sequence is CASSTRGDYEQYF. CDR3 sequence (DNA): TGTGCCAGCAGCACCAGGGGGGACTACGAGCAGTACTTC.

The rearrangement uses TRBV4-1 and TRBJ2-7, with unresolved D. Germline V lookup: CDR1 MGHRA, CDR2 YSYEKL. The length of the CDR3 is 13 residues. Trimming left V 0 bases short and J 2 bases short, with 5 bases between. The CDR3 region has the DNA TGCGCCAGCAGCCAAGATGGCACCTACGAGCAGTACTTC. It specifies CASSQDGTYEQYF.

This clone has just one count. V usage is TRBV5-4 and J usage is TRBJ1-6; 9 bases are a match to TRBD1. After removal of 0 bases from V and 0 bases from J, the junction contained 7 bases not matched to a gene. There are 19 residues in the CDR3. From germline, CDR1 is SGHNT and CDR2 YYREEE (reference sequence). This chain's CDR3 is CASSLARDRAFSYNSPLHF. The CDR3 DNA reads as TGTGCCAGCAGCTTGGCCCGGGACAGGGCATTCTCCTATAATTCACCCCTCCACTTT.

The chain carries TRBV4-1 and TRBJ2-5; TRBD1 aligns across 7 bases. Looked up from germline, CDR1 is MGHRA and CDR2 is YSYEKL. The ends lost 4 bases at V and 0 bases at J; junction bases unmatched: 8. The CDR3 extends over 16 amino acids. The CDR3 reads CASSPPTGQYQETQYF. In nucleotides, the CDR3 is TGCGCCAGCAGCCCCCCGACAGGGCAATACCAAGAGACCCAGTACTTC.

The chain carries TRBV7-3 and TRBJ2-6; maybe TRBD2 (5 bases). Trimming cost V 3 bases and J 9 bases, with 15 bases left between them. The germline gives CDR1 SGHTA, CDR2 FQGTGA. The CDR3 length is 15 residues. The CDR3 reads CASSFRTGLGNVLTF. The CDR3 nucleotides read TGTGCCAGCAGCTTCCGGACTGGGTTGGGCAACGTCCTGACTTTC. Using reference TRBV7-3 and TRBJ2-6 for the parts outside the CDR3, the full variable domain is GAGVSQTPSNKVTEKGKYVELRCDPISGHTALYWYRQSLGQGPEFLIYFQGTGAADDSGLPNDRFFAVRPEGSVSTLKIQRTERGDSAVYLCASSFRTGLGNVLTFGAGSRLTVL.

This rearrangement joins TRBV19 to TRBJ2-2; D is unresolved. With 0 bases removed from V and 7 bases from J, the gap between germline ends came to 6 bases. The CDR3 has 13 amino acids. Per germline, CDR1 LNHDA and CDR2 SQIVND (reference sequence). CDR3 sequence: CASSIEFGGELFF. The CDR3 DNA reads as TGTGCCAGTAGTATAGAATTCGGCGGGGAGCTGTTTTTT.

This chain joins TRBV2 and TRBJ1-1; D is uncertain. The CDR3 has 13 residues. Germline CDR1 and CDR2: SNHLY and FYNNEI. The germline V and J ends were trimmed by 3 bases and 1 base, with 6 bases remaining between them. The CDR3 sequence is CASSDPGNTEAFF. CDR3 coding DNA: TGTGCCAGCAGTGACCCAGGGAACACTGAAGCTTTCTTT.

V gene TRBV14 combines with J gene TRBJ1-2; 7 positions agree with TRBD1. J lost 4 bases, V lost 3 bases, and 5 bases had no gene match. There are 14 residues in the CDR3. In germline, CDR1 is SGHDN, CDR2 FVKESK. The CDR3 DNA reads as TGTGCCAGCAGCCAGGACCGGACAGGCTATGGCTACACCTTC. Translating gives CASSQDRTGYGYTF. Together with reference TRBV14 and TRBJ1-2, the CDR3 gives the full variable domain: EAGVTQFPSHSVIEKGQTVTLRCDPISGHDNLYWYRRVMGKEIKFLLHFVKESKQDESGMPNNRFLAERTGGTYSTLKVQPAELEDSGVYFCASSQDRTGYGYTFGSGTRLTVV.

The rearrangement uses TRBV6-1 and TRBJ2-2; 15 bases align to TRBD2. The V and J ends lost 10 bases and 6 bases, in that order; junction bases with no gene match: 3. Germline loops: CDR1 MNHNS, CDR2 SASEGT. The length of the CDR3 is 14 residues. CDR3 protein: CATGLAGGSGELFF. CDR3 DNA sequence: TGTGCCACCGGACTAGCGGGGGGGTCCGGGGAGCTGTTTTTT.

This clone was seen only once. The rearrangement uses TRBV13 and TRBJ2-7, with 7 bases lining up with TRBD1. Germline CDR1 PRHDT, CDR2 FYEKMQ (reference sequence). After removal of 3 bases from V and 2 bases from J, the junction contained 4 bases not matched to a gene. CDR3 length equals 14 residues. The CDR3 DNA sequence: TGTGCCAGCAGCTTGGGACAGCCCGCCTACGAGCAGTACTTC. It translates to CASSLGQPAYEQYF.